Listed below are T cell receptor beta chains from one sample, sequenced in a study of blood T cell repertoires in COVID-19. Libraries were prepared by immunoSEQ multiplex PCR; TCRdb keeps only in-frame clonotypes and omits some of them. This sample yields approximately 83,000 clones, of which nearly 90% are seen a single time; 6% to 8% belongs to the top ten. Sequencing was done on a sample of peripheral blood. The receptors were gathered from a man between 65 and 80 years old with acute or convalescent COVID-19. Each CDR3 is given with its conserved first and last residue. Each record gives: V gene, J gene, CDR3 protein.

TRBV9,TRBJ1-5,CASSVGQGSNQPQHF
TRBV6-2/TRBV6-3,TRBJ1-1,CASSYQAGGTNTEAFF
TRBV7-9,TRBJ1-6,CASSSDRSYNSPLHF
TRBV29-1,TRBJ1-5,CSVGGQGLNQPQHF
TRBV27,TRBJ1-2,CASSLSSGGAYGYTF
TRBV5-1,TRBJ2-7,CASSRDRGEQYF
TRBV2,TRBJ2-2,CASRTGQATNTGELFF
TRBV5-6,TRBJ1-2,CASSLGMARGGYTF
TRBV5-1,TRBJ2-3,CASSPRPGLAATTDTQYF
TRBV5-1,TRBJ1-1,CASSWRTGGETEAFF
TRBV28,TRBJ1-3,CASSLTQGSGNTIYF
TRBV11-2,TRBJ2-7,CASSPGQYYEQYF
TRBV7-9,TRBJ2-3,CASSLFASGRSDTQYF
TRBV2,TRBJ1-1,CASSVYRGMNTEAFF
TRBV5-1,TRBJ1-4,CASSVTTTNEKLFF
TRBV5-4,TRBJ1-1,CASSLAGTTPLNTEAFF
TRBV19,TRBJ2-7,CASGDTGTGHPDEQYF
TRBV5-1,TRBJ2-3,CASSLAGVRDTQYF
TRBV5-1,TRBJ2-3,CASSSYRVSTDTQYF
TRBV4-1,TRBJ2-2,CASSELKRENTGELFF
TRBV28,TRBJ1-2,CASTTANYGYTF
TRBV6-5,TRBJ2-1,CASSRRSVDEQFF
TRBV11-2,TRBJ2-5,CASSLVAGAQETQYF
TRBV12-3/TRBV12-4,TRBJ2-5,CASRQGVQETQYF
TRBV7-9,TRBJ1-5,CASSSGTGQFNQPQHF
TRBV6-2/TRBV6-3,TRBJ1-5,CASSSWTVSNQPQHF
TRBV20-1,TRBJ2-7,CSARAQYEQYF
TRBV5-5,TRBJ1-5,CASSSNPGQGQPQHF
TRBV5-4,TRBJ2-3,CASSSKSLTDTQYF
TRBV28,TRBJ2-7,CASRGTGKSYEQYF
TRBV7-9,TRBJ1-1,CASSSGDGNTEAFF
TRBV6-5,TRBJ1-2,CASSLIGQNNYGYTF
TRBV5-5,TRBJ2-1,CASSLGSPLRRGMANEQFF
TRBV6-4,TRBJ2-1,CANLRDRGSRSYNEQFF